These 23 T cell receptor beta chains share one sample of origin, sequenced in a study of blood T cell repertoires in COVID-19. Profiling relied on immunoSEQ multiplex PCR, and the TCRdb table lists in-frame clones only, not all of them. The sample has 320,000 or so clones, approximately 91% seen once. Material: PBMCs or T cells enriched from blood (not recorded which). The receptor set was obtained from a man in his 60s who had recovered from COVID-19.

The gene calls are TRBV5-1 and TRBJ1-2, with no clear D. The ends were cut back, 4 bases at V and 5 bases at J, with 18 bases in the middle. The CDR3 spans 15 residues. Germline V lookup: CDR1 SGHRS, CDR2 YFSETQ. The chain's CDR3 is CASSPEGSRRYGYTF. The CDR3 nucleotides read TGCGCCAGCAGCCCGGAGGGCAGTCGTCGGTATGGCTACACCTTC. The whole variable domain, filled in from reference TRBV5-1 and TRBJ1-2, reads KAGVTQTPRYLIKTRGQQVTLSCSPISGHRSVSWYQQTPGQGLQFLFEYFSETQRNKGNFPGRFSGRQFSNSRSEMNVSTLELGDSALYLCASSPEGSRRYGYTFGSGTRLTVV.

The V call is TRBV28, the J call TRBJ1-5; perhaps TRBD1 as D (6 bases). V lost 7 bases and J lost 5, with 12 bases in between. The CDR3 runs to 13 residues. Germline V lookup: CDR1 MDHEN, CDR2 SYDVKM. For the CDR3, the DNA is TGTGCCAGCAACACGAGGGGGTATCAGCCCCAGCATTTT. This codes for CASNTRGYQPQHF.

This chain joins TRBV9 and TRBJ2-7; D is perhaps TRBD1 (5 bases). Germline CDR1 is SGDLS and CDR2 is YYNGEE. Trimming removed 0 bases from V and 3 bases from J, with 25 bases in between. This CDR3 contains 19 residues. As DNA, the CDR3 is TGTGCCAGCAGCGTAGGACACAGTCGGTGGGGCCAAAGCCACTACGAGCAGTACTTC. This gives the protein CASSVGHSRWGQSHYEQYF.

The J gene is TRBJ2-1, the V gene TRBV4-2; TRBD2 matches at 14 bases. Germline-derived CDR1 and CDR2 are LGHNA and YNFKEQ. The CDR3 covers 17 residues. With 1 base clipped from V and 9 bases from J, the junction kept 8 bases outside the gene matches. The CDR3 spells CASSQAGTSGRVGEQFF. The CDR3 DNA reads TGTGCCAGCAGCCAAGCGGGGACTAGCGGGAGAGTAGGTGAGCAGTTCTTC.

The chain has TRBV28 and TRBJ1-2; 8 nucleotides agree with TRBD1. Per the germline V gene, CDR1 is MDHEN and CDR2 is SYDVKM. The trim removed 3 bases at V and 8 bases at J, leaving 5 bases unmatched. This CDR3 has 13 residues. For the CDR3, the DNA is TGTGCCAGCAGTTTGACAGGGGTCCCCGGCTACACCTTC. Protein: CASSLTGVPGYTF.

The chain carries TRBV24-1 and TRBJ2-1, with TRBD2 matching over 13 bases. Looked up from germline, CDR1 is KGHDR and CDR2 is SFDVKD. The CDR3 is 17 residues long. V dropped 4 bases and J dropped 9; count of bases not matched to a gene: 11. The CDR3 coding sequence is TGTGCCACCAGTGACCCTCTCCGGGGACTAGCGGGATCTGAGCAGTTCTTC. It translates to CATSDPLRGLAGSEQFF.

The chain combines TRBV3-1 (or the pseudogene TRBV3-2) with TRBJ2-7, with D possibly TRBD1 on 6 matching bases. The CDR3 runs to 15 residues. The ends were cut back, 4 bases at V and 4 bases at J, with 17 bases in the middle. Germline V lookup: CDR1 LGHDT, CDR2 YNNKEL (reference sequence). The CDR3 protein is CASSRPGTQIYEQYF. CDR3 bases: TGTGCCAGCAGCCGGCCGGGGACACAAATTTACGAGCAGTACTTC.

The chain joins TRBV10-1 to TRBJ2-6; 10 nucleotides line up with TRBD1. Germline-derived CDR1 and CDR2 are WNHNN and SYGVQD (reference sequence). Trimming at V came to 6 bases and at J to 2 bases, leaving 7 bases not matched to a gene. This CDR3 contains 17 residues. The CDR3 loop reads CASREDRGLAGANVLTF. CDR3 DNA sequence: TGCGCCAGCAGGGAAGACAGGGGGCTGGCTGGGGCCAACGTCCTGACTTTC.

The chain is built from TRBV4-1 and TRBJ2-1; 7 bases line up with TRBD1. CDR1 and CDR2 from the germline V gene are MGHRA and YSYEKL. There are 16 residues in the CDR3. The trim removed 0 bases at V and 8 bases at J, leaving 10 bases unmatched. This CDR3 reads CASSQDYRGPLDEQFF. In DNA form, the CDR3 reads TGCGCCAGCAGCCAAGACTACAGGGGACCTTTAGATGAGCAGTTCTTC.

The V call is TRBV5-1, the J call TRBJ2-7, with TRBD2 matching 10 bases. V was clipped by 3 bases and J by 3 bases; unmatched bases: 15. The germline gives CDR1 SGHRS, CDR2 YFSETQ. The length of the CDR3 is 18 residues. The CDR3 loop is CASSSGGLAGVIGYEQYF. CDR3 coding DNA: TGCGCCAGCAGCTCGGGAGGTCTAGCGGGAGTCATCGGCTACGAGCAGTACTTC. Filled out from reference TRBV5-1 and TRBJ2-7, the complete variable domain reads KAGVTQTPRYLIKTRGQQVTLSCSPISGHRSVSWYQQTPGQGLQFLFEYFSETQRNKGNFPGRFSGRQFSNSRSEMNVSTLELGDSALYLCASSSGGLAGVIGYEQYFGPGTRLTVT.

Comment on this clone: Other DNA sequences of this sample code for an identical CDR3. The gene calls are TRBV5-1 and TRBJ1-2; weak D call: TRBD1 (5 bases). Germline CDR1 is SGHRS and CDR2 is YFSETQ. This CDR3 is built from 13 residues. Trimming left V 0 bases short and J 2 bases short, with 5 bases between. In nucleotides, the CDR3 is TGCGCCAGCAGCTTGGAGGGGAACTATGGCTACACCTTC. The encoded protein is CASSLEGNYGYTF.

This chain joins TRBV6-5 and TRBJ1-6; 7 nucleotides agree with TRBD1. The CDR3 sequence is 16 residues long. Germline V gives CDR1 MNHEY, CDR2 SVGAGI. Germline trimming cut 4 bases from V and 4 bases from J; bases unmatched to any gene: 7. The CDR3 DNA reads TGTGCCAGCAGTTGGGACAGAAGAATATATAATTCACCCCTCCACTTT. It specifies CASSWDRRIYNSPLHF.

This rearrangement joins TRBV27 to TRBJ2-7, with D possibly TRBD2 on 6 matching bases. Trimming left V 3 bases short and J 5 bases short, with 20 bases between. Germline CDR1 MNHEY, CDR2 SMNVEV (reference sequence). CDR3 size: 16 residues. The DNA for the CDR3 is TGTGCCAGCAGTTTTTCCGGGATAGCGGTTGCCAACGAGCAGTACTTC. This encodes CASSFSGIAVANEQYF.

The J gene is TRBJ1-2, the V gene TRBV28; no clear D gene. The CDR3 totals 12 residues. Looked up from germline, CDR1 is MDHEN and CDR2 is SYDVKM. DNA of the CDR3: TGTGCAGTGACTGCGTACGACTATGGCTACACCTTC. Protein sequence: CAVTAYDYGYTF.

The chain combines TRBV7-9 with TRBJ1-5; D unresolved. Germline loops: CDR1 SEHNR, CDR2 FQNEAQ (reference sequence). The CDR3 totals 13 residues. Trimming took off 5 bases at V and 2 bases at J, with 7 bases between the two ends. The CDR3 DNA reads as TGTGCCAGCAGCCCAGAGGGCAATCAGCCCCAGCATTTT. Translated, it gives CASSPEGNQPQHF.

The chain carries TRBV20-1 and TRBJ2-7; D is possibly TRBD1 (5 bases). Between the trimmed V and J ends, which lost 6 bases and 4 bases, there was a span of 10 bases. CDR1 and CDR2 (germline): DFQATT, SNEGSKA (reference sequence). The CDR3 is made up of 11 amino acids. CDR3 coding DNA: TGCAGTGCCAAGACAGCTTACGAGCAGTACTTC. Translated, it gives CSAKTAYEQYF.

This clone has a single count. The CDR3 nucleotides are TGTGCCATCAGTGAATGGTCGAAAGAATCGAGGCAGCCCCAGCATTTT. This codes for CAISEWSKESRQPQHF. The chain recombines TRBV10-3 with TRBJ1-5; no firm D call. Germline V lookup: CDR1 ENHRY, CDR2 SYGVKD. CDR3 length: 16 amino acids. V was pared by 3 bases and J by 7 bases, with 19 bases between.

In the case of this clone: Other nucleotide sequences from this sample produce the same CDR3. CDR3 nucleotide sequence: TGCGCCAGCAGCGTATCTTCTAGCACAGATACGCAGTATTTT. Translating gives CASSVSSSTDTQYF. V gene TRBV5-1 combines with J gene TRBJ2-3; D gene unclear. The V gene lost 4 bases and the J gene lost 0 bases, with 9 bases spanning the gap. Germline V lookup: CDR1 SGHRS, CDR2 YFSETQ. This CDR3 has 14 residues.

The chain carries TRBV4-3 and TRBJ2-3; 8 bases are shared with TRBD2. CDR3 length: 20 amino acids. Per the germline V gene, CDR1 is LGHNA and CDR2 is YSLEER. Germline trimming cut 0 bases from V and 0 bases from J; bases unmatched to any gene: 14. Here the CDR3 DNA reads TGCGCCAGCAGCCAAGATTTCCCATTCACTAGCGGTTCTAGCACAGATACGCAGTATTTT. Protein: CASSQDFPFTSGSSTDTQYF.

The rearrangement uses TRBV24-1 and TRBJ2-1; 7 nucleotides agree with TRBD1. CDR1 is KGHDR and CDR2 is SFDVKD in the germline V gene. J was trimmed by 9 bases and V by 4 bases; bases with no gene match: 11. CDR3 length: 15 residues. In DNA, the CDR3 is TGTGCCACCAGTGAAGCGCGACAGGGTTCAGCTGAGCAGTTCTTC. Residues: CATSEARQGSAEQFF.

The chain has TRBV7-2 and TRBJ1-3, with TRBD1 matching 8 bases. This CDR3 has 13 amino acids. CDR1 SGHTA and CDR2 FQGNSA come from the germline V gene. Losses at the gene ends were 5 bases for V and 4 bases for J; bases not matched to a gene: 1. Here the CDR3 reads CASSRDRGNTIYF. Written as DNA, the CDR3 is TGTGCCAGCAGCAGGGACAGGGGAAACACCATATATTTT. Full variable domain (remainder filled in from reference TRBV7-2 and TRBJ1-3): GAGVSQSPSNKVTEKGKDVELRCDPISGHTALYWYRQSLGQGLEFLIYFQGNSAPDKSGLPSDRFSAERTGGSVSTLTIQRTQQEDSAVYLCASSRDRGNTIYFGEGSWLTVV.

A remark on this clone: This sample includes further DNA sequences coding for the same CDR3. The CDR3 sequence: CASSSPGDTEAFF. CDR3 nucleotide sequence: TGTGCCAGCAGTTCGCCCGGGGATACTGAAGCTTTCTTT. The chain uses TRBV28 and TRBJ1-1, with D hard to call. The CDR3 totals 13 residues. CDR1 and CDR2 from the germline V gene are MDHEN and SYDVKM. V was clipped by 4 bases and J by 5 bases, with 11 bases between them.

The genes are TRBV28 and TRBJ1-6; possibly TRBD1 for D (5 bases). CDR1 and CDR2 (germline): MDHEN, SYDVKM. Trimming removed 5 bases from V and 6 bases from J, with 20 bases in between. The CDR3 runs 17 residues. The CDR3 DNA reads TGTGCCAGCAGTCCTCCCGGGTCAGGGCGGACTAATTCACCCCTCCACTTT. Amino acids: CASSPPGSGRTNSPLHF. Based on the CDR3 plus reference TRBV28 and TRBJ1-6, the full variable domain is DVKVTQSSRYLVKRTGEKVFLECVQDMDHENMFWYRQDPGLGLRLIYFSYDVKMKEKGDIPEGYSVSREKKERFSLILESASTNQTSMYLCASSPPGSGRTNSPLHFGNGTRLTVT.